The rows below give T cell receptor beta chains drawn from one sample of a study of blood T cell repertoires in COVID-19. Method: immunoSEQ multiplex PCR; TCRdb's copy keeps in-frame clones and lacks some. The table lists 220,000 or so clones, about 78% of them singletons. The material sequenced was peripheral blood. These receptors came from a woman aged 70 to 79 with acute or convalescent COVID-19. Both conserved end residues are trimmed from each CDR3.

>TRBV6-6|14
ASKHASSGRAYEQY
>TRBV5-4|14
ASSLGGGNRRETQY
>TRBV5-5|12
ASSWDSRNEKLF
>TRBV11-2|15
ASSSPGLAEPTDTQY
>TRBV18|13
ASSPQGPSYNEQF
>TRBV4-1|13
ASSQDPGQPYGYT
>TRBV19|12
ASSSTGGYYGYT
>TRBV27|12
ASRGQGKAETQY
>TRBV2|12
ASSVNSLNTEAF
>TRBV27|13
ASSFGGSSYNEQF
>TRBV30|10
AWSPGLETQY
>TRBV6-5|13
ASRRGTGGLDTIY
>TRBV6-4|13
ASSPWGGRRGPQH
>TRBV14|15
ASSPRDRGLANEKLF
>TRBV3-1/TRBV3-2|13
ASSQGGQGHYGYT
>TRBV4-1|15
ASSQEPTGGFYNEQF
>TRBV11-3|11
ASSTGTANEQF
>TRBV18|13
ASSNRQGTNTEAF
>TRBV28|12
ASTTGYSNQPQH
>TRBV6-6|15
ASSRTGTSGSPGELF
>TRBV19|12
ASSKDRFNQPQH
>TRBV24-1|16
ATSGVAGTGGEGNEQF
>TRBV6-5|12
ASNFGGTTDTQY
>TRBV5-1|12
ASSQGGGTDTQY
>TRBV21-1|17
ASSKCLASYQGGTDTQY
>TRBV7-3|13
ASSLTMTGNTEAF
>TRBV5-4|14
ASSYRAGGPQETQY
>TRBV28|13
ASVGWTGSITEAF
>TRBV5-8|12
ASSFGWTNEKLF
>TRBV19|16
ASRSGQASGISNQPQH
>TRBV19|14
ASSSSPSPLQHGYT
>TRBV18|13
ASSRSRTGWEKLF
>TRBV3-1/TRBV3-2|12
ASSQVQGSGELF
>TRBV19|13
ASSMGQAVAQPQH
>TRBV23-1|14
ASSRLAGVGYNEQF
>TRBV10-2|12
ASSDGRGSYEQY
>TRBV10-3|13
AISEFDRGRGEAF
>TRBV10-3|13
ATAFGGRTYSPLH
>TRBV27|11
ASSLVFTDTQY
>TRBV7-9|15
ASSLGFGVGRRDEQF
>TRBV5-4|13
ASSPVSGLQETQY
>TRBV5-1|12
ASSYGGGEETQY
>TRBV4-2|14
ASSQVGLPGNGELF
>TRBV6-4|13
ASSDSGASNYGYT
>TRBV6-5|12
ATRPDRGRETQY
>TRBV21-1|10
ASSPRGAGAN
>TRBV2|9
ASSFTGEQY
>TRBV3-1/TRBV3-2|13
ASSRFSGTADTQY
>TRBV2|14
ASSEEGDRGTDTQY
>TRBV5-6|11
ASSPGPSYEQY
>TRBV5-1|14
ASSAGTSGTTDTQY
>TRBV6-2/TRBV6-3|14
ASSYPPGGPTGELF
>TRBV4-1|13
ASSQVGGRYNEQF